One TCR beta chain is described in this entry. Residents of 24 US areas, aged about 18 to 89 years, made up the participants. This record belongs to a study of blood T cell repertoires in COVID-19. In the source study's methods: Scientists estimated how many nucleated cells there were by amplifying reference gene primers. Profiling relied on immunoSEQ multiplex PCR, and the TCRdb table lists in-frame clones only, not all of them. V and J calls and clone size are given by that table; D and trimming were obtained from the DNA. The sample contains roughly 200,000 clones, roughly 82% of which appear only once. Germline lookup yields CDR1 LNHDA and CDR2 SQIVND (reference sequence). The CDR3 is made up of 15 amino acids. With 7 bases removed from V and 0 bases from J, the gap between germline ends came to 13 bases.

The receptor comes from a man aged 35-49 years who had recovered from COVID-19. Material for sequencing was PBMCs or T cells enriched from blood (not recorded which). The chain is built from TRBV19 and TRBJ2-1; no clear D. CDR3 in DNA: TGTGCCAGTATCGGCAGCCCAGGCTCCTACAATGAGCAGTTCTTC. It codes for CASIGSPGSYNEQFF.